These 4 T cell receptor beta chains share one sample of origin, sequenced in a study of long-term antiretroviral therapy in people with HIV. Survey-level resolution applied to immunoSEQ assay v3.0. Produced via immunoSEQ multiplex PCR; TCRdb's table is partial and in-frame only. This sample has 34,000 or so clones, with over 75% found just once. The input for sequencing was unsorted PBMCs, taken 0.6 years after starting antiretroviral therapy. Source of these receptors: a man between 18 and 29 years old with HIV.

This clone showed up just once. The gene calls are TRBV7-2 and TRBJ2-3, with TRBD2 matching 9 bases. The CDR3 totals 19 residues. Per germline, CDR1 SGHTA and CDR2 FQGNSA. V gave up 1 base and J gave up 5 bases; unmatched junction bases: 16. As DNA, the CDR3 is TGTGCCAGCAGCTTAGGTAGGATAGTGACTAGCGGTCAGGGAGATACGCAGTATTTT. It specifies CASSLGRIVTSGQGDTQYF.

The rearrangement joins TRBV5-1 to TRBJ2-7; TRBD2 matches 7 bases. V lost 10 bases, J lost 2 bases, and 9 bases stayed unmatched. From germline, CDR1 is SGHRS and CDR2 YFSETQ. This CDR3 has 13 residues. DNA for the CDR3: TGCGCCTCTAGACCCGGACTAGCCTACGAGCAGTACTTC. It codes for CASRPGLAYEQYF.

This chain joins TRBV18 and TRBJ2-3; 7 bases map to TRBD1. Trimming cost V 5 bases and J 3 bases; bases outside gene matches: 11. CDR1 and CDR2 (germline): KGHSH, LQKENI. CDR3 length: 16 residues. Here the CDR3 DNA reads TGTGCCAGCTCATTCAGGGGGACCCCGGCGACAGATACGCAGTATTTT. Its translation: CASSFRGTPATDTQYF.

The V and J genes are TRBV27 and TRBJ1-1; tentative D call: TRBD1 (6 bases). The CDR3 is 14 residues long. Trimming shortened V by 5 bases and J by 1 base, and 11 bases separated the two germline ends. Germline loops: CDR1 MNHEY, CDR2 SMNVEV (reference sequence). CDR3 region: CASSTGQTNTEAFF. As DNA, the CDR3 is TGTGCCAGCAGTACCGGACAGACGAACACTGAAGCTTTCTTT.